This TCR beta chain was identified in a study of tumor and adjacent non-tumor tissue in lung cancer. Notes on the study in general: Tumor repertoires had a smaller top 100 clone share than normal lung.

This sample's RNA came from whole unsorted tissue. The normal lung tissue was taken more than 3 cm from the tumor edge. The library came from three nested PCR rounds adapted from ARM-PCR protocols. TCRdb passed the multiplex PCR reads through MiXCR, listing each CDR3 protein once. Here the sample spans fewer than 90,000 distinct CDR3 sequences, approximately 73% being singletons. Comments on this clonotype: What it binds is not known. The missing conserved phenylalanine or tryptophan at the end of this CDR3 makes a read error likely.

The CDR3 loop spans 12 amino acids. V gave up 3 bases and J gave up 8 bases; unmatched junction bases: 3. V and J are TRBV12-3 or TRBV12-4 and TRBJ1-1; TRBD1 aligns across 7 bases. Sequenced material: distant non-tumor lung tissue. This receptor was obtained from a woman aged 50 to 65 with non-small cell lung cancer. The CDR3, as DNA: TGTGCCAGCAGTTTGGGGACAGAGGAAGCTTTCTCT. As protein: CASSLGTEEAFS.